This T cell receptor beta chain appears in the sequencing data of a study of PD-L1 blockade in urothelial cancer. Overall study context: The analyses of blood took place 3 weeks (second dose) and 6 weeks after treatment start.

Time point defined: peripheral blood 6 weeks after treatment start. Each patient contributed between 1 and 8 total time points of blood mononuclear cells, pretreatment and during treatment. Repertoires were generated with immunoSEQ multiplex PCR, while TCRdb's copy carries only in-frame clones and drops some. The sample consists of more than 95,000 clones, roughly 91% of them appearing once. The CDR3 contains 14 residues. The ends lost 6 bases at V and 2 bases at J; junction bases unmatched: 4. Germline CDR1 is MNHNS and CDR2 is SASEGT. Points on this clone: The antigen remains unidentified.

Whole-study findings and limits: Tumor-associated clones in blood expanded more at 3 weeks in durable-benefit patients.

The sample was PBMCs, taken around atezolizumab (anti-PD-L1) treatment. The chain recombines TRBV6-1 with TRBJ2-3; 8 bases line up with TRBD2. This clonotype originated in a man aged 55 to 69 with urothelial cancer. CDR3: CASRLSGDTDTQYF. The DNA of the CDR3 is TGTGCCAGCAGGCTTAGCGGGGACACAGATACGCAGTATTTT.